The text below deals with one T cell receptor beta chain. This entry belongs to a study of T cell changes during pregnancy in multiple sclerosis. V lost 1 base to trimming and J lost 7 bases, with 13 bases between them. Germline-derived CDR1 and CDR2 are MDHEN and SYDVKM. This CDR3 is built from 14 residues. Generated by immunoSEQ multiplex PCR, the TCRdb table keeps only in-frame clones and is missing some. Among some 37,000 clones listed, about 88% were seen once. The chain carries TRBV28 and TRBJ2-5; D unresolved. Here the sequenced sample was CD4+ T cells from peripheral blood mononuclear cells, taken in the first trimester of pregnancy. The source of this sequence is a female donor with multiple sclerosis, enrolled in a pregnancy study. CDR3 in amino acids: CASSLSVPPGTQYF. As DNA, the CDR3 is TGTGCCAGCAGTTTATCGGTCCCGCCAGGGACCCAGTACTTC.